The 7 T cell receptor beta chains below come from one sample, sequenced in a study of graft-versus-host responses after intestinal transplantation (dated by TCRdb to about 2021). Preparation of the library involved the immunoSEQ multiplex PCR assay. Sourced from immuneACCESS, this table was stored by TCRdb with only in-frame sequences that have V and J called. A share of the clones is absent; for the studies checked, an unresolved V gene accounts for under half, and the remainder has no known explanation. The sample includes some 80,000 clones, with under 95% observed a single time. The ten largest clones capture less than 8.5% of the sample. In the paper's terms, the time point label means: cells obtained before transplantation from donor or recipient. Antigens of these TCRs are unknown. The material was unstimulated CD8+ T cells sorted from spleen or lymph node cells, obtained before transplant. The receptors originated from a human donor who was the organ donor for an intestinal transplant.

This chain uses TRBV2 with TRBJ2-3, with D perhaps being TRBD1 or TRBD2 (7 bases each). The V gene lost 11 bases and the J gene lost 1 base, with 25 bases spanning the gap. The germline V gene has CDR1 SNHLY and CDR2 FYNNEI. The CDR3 has 17 residues. DNA for the CDR3: TGTGCCTCAGGGGGGGGGAGCGGAGACTGGCGCACAGATACGCAGTATTTT. It encodes CASGGGSGDWRTDTQYF.

The chain recombines TRBV14 with TRBJ1-2; D gene ambiguous. Germline CDR1 reads SGHDN; CDR2 reads FVKESK. CDR3 size: 15 residues. V lost 1 base, J lost 4 bases, and 13 bases lay in between. The CDR3 bases are TGTGCCAGCAGCCAAGGTCTAGAGATGGTCTATGGCTACACCTTC. The encoded protein is CASSQGLEMVYGYTF.

The CDR3 DNA sequence: TGTGCCAGCAGTGCGACAGGGGGCGTTAACTATGGCTACACCTTC. Protein: CASSATGGVNYGYTF. This chain connects TRBV6-1 to TRBJ1-2; 10 bases are a match to TRBD1. V lost 4 bases and J lost 1; bases outside the gene matches: 3. There are 15 residues in the CDR3. Per the germline V gene, CDR1 is MNHNS and CDR2 is SASEGT.

The chain has TRBV9 and TRBJ2-7, with 9 bases matching TRBD1. This CDR3 region has 16 residues. V shed 2 bases and J 3 bases; nucleotides not matched to a gene: 9. Per germline, CDR1 SGDLS and CDR2 YYNGEE. CDR3 DNA sequence: TGTGCCAGCAGCGTCAACCTGGACAGGGGTAACTACGAGCAGTACTTC. It codes for CASSVNLDRGNYEQYF.

The V and J genes are TRBV13 and TRBJ2-2; D is unresolved. Per germline, CDR1 PRHDT and CDR2 FYEKMQ (reference sequence). Trimming took off 5 bases at V and 1 base at J, with 11 bases between the two ends. This CDR3 spans 15 amino acids. CDR3 residues: CASSLTEKNTGELFF. Here the CDR3 DNA reads TGTGCCAGCAGCCTAACCGAGAAGAACACCGGGGAGCTGTTTTTT.

This clone appeared a single time. V is TRBV23-1 and J is TRBJ2-7; the D gene is possibly TRBD2 (5 bases). TRBV23-1 has ORF status, its function being uncertain. The CDR3 extends over 15 amino acids. DNA of the CDR3: TGCGCTCCTGGCGAGGGTAAAGGTAGCTCCTACGAGCAGTACTTC. Translating gives CAPGEGKGSSYEQYF.

The chain joins TRBV19 to TRBJ2-7; 11 bases are shared with TRBD1. The V segment lost 9 bases and the J segment 3 bases; nucleotides outside the gene matches: 7. The CDR3 covers 14 residues. Germline CDR1 and CDR2: LNHDA and SQIVND (reference sequence). The CDR3 DNA sequence: TGTGCCAGCCAAAGGACAGGGGGCATCTACGAGCAGTACTTC. It encodes CASQRTGGIYEQYF.